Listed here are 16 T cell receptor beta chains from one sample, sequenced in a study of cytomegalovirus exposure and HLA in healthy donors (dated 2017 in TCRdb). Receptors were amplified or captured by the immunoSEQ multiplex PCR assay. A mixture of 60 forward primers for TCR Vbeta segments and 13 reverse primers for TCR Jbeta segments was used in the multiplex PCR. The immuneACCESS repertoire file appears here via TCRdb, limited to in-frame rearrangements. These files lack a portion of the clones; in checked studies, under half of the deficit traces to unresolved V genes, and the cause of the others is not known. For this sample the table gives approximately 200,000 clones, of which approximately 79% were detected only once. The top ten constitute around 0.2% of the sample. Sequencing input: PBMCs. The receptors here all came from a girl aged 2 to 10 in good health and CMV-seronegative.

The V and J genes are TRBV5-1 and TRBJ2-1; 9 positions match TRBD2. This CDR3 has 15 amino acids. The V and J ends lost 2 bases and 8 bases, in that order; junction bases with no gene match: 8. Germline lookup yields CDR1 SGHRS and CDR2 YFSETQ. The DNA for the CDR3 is TGCGCCAGCAGCTTCCAGGGTAGCGGGAGCGATGAGCAGTTCTTC. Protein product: CASSFQGSGSDEQFF. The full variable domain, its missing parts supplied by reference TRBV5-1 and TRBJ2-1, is KAGVTQTPRYLIKTRGQQVTLSCSPISGHRSVSWYQQTPGQGLQFLFEYFSETQRNKGNFPGRFSGRQFSNSRSEMNVSTLELGDSALYLCASSFQGSGSDEQFFGPGTRLTVL.

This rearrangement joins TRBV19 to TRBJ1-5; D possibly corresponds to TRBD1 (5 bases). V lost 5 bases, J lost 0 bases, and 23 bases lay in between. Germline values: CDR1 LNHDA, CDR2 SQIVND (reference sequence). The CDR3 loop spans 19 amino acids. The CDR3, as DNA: TGTGCCAGTAGTCGATTCGCGACAGAAGGGGCAGATAGCAATCAGCCCCAGCATTTT. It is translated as CASSRFATEGADSNQPQHF.

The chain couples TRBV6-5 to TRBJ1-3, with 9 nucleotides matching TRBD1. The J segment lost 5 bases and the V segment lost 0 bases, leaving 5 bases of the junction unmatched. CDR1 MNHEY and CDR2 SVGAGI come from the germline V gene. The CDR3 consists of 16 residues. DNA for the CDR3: TGTGCCAGCAGTTACTCCCACAGGGGGCGAAGAAACACCATATATTTT. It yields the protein CASSYSHRGRRNTIYF.

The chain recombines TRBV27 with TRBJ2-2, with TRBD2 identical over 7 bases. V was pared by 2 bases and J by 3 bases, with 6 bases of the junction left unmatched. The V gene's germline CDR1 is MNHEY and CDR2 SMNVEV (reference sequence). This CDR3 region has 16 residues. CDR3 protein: CASSLGREGYTGELFF. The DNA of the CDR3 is TGTGCCAGCAGTTTAGGGAGGGAGGGCTACACCGGGGAGCTGTTTTTT.

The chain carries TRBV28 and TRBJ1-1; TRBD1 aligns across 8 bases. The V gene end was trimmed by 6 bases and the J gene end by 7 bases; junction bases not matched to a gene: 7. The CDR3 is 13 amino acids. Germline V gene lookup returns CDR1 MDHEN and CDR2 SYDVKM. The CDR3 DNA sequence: TGTGCCAGCAGATTGGGACAGGAGCTTGAAGCTTTCTTT. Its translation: CASRLGQELEAFF.

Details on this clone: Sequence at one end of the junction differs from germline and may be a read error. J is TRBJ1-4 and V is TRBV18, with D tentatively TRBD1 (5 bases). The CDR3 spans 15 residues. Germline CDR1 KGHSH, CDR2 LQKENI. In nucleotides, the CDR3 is TGTGCCAGCTCACCACGGGGTAATCTTCCGTCGGGGGTACGGTTT. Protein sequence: CASSPRGNLPSGVRF.

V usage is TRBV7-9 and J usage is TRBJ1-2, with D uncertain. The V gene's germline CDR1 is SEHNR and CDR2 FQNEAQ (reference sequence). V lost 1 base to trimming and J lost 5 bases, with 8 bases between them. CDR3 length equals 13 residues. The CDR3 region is CASSLDVQYGYTF. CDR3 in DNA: TGTGCCAGCAGCTTAGACGTTCAGTATGGCTACACCTTC.

The CDR3 region has the DNA TGTGCCAGCAGCGTAGAAGATCGAGCGGGGGGACCTGTAGGAGAGCAGTACTTC. Protein: CASSVEDRAGGPVGEQYF. The rearrangement links TRBV9 to TRBJ2-7, with TRBD2 matching 9 bases. J gave up 7 bases and V 0 bases, and 17 bases lay outside the gene matches. Germline lookup yields CDR1 SGDLS and CDR2 YYNGEE. This CDR3 is 18 amino acids long.

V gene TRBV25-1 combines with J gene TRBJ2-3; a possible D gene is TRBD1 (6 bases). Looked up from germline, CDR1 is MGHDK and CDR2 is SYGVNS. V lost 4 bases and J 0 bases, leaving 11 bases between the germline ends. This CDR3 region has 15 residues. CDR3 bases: TGTGCCAGCAGTGGGACAGACTCTAGCACAGATACGCAGTATTTT. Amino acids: CASSGTDSSTDTQYF.

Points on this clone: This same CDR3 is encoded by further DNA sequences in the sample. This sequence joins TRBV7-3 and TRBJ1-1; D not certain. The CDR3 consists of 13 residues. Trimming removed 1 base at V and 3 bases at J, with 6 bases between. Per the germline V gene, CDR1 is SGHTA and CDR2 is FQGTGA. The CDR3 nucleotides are TGTGCCAGCAGCTTAAGAGGAGACACTGAAGCTTTCTTT. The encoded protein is CASSLRGDTEAFF.

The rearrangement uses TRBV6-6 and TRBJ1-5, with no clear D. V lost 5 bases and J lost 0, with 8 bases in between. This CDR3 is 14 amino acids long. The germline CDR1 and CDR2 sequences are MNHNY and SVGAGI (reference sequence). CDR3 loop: CASSAKYSNQPQHF. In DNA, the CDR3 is TGTGCCAGCAGTGCGAAGTATAGCAATCAGCCCCAGCATTTT.

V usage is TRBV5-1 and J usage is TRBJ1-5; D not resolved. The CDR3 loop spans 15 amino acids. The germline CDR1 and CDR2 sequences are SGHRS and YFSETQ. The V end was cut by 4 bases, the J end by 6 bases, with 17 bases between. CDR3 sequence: CASSHWSGIGQPQHF. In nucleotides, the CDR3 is TGCGCCAGCAGCCATTGGTCGGGGATCGGTCAGCCCCAGCATTTT.

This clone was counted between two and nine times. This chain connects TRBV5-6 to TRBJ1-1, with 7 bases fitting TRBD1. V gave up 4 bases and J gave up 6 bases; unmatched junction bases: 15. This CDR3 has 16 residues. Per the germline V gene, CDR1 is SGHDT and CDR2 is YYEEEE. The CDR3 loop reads CASSIKYPRGMAEAFF. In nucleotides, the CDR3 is TGTGCCAGCAGCATAAAATACCCCAGGGGGATGGCTGAAGCTTTCTTT.

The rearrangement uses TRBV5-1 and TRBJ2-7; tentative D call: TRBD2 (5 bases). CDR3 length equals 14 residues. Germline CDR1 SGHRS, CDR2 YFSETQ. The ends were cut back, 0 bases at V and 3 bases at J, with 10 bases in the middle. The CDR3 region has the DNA TGCGCCAGCAGCTTGGTAGGCGCGGGCTACGAGCAGTACTTC. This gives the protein CASSLVGAGYEQYF. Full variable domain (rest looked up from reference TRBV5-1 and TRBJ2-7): KAGVTQTPRYLIKTRGQQVTLSCSPISGHRSVSWYQQTPGQGLQFLFEYFSETQRNKGNFPGRFSGRQFSNSRSEMNVSTLELGDSALYLCASSLVGAGYEQYFGPGTRLTVT.

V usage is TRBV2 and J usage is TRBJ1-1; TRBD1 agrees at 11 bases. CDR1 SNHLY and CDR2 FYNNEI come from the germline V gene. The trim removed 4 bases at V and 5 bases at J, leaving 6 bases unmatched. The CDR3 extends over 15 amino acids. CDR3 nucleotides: TGTGCCAGCAGTGCTGGACAGGGGGCCGGAACTGAAGCTTTCTTT. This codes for CASSAGQGAGTEAFF. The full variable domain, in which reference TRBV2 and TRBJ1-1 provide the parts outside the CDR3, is EPEVTQTPSHQVTQMGQEVILRCVPISNHLYFYWYRQILGQKVEFLVSFYNNEISEKSEIFDDQFSVERPDGSNFTLKIRSTKLEDSAMYFCASSAGQGAGTEAFFGQGTRLTVV.

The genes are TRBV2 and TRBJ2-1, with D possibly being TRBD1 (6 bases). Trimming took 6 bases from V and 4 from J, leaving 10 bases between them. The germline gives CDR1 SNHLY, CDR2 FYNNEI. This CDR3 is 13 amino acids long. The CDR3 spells CASRAQGYNEQFF. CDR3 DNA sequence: TGTGCCAGCAGGGCTCAGGGGTACAATGAGCAGTTCTTC.